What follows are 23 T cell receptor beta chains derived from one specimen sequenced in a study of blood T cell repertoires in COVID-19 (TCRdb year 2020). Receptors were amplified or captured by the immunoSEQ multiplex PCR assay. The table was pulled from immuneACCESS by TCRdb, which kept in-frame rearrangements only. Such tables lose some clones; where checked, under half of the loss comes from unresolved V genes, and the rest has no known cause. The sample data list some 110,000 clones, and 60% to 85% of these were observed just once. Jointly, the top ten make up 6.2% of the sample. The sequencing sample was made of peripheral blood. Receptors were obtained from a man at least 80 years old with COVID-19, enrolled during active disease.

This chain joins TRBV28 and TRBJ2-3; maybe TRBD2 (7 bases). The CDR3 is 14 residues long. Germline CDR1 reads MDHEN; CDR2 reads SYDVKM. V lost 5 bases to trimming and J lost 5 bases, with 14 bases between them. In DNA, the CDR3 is TGTGCCAGCAGTGAGAGGGGGGGGATAGATACGCAGTATTTT. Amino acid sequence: CASSERGGIDTQYF.

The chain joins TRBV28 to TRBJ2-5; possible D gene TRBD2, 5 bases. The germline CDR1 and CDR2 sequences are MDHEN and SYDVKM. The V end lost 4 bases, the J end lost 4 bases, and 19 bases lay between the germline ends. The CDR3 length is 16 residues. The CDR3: CASSSPAEILRETQYF. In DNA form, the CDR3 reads TGTGCCAGCAGTTCCCCAGCGGAGATCCTAAGAGAGACCCAGTACTTC.

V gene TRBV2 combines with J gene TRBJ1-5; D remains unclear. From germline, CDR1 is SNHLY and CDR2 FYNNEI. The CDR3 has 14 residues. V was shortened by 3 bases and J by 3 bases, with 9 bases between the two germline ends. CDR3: CASSDSLFNQPQHF. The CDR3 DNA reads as TGTGCCAGCAGTGATTCACTCTTCAATCAGCCCCAGCATTTT.

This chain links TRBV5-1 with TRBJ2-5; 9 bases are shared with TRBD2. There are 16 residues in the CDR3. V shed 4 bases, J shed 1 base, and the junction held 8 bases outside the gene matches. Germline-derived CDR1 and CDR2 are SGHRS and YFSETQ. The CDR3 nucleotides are TGCGCCAGCAGCAACAGACTAGCGGAGCTCCAAGAGACCCAGTACTTC. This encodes CASSNRLAELQETQYF.

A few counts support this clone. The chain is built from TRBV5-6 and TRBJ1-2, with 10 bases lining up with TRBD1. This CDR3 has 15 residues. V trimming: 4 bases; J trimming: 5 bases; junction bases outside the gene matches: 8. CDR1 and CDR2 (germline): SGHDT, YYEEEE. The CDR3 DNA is TGTGCCAGCAGCATACCGGGACAGGGGTTATATGGCTACACCTTC. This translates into CASSIPGQGLYGYTF. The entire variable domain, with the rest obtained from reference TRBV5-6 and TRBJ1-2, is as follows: DAGVTQSPTHLIKTRGQQVTLRCSPKSGHDTVSWYQQALGQGPQFIFQYYEEEERQRGNFPDRFSGHQFPNYSSELNVNALLLGDSALYLCASSIPGQGLYGYTFGSGTRLTVV.

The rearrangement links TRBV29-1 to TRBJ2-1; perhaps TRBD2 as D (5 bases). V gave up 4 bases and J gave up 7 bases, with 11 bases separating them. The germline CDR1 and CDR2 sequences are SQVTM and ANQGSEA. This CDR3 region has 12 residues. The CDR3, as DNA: TGCAGCGTTGGAAGACCGGGGAATGAGCAGTTCTTC. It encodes CSVGRPGNEQFF.

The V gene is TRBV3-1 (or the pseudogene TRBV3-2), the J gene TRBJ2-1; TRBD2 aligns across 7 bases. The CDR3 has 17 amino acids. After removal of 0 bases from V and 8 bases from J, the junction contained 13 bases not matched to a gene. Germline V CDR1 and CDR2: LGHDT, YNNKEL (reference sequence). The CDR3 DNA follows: TGTGCCAGCAGCCAAGAGGGCCTGGGACTATCCATCCATGAGCAGTTCTTC. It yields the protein CASSQEGLGLSIHEQFF.

The CDR3 DNA reads TGCGCCAGCAGCCGGACGGGGACAGCAGGCTACGAGCAGTACTTC. This sequence encodes CASSRTGTAGYEQYF. The J gene is TRBJ2-7, the V gene TRBV5-1; 7 nucleotides match TRBD1. V lost 4 bases and J lost 3; bases outside the gene matches: 10. The CDR3 runs 15 residues. Germline V gene lookup returns CDR1 SGHRS and CDR2 YFSETQ.

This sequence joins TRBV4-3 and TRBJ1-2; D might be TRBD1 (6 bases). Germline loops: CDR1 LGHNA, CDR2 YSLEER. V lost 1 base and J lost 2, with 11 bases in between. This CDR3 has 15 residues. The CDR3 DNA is TGCGCCAGCAGCCAAGTCTCACAGGGCAACTATGGCTACACCTTC. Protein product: CASSQVSQGNYGYTF.

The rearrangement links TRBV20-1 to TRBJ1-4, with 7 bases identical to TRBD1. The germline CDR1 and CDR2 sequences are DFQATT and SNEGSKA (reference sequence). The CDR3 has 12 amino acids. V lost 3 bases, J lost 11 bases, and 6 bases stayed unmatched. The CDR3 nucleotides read TGCAGTGCTAGTCGACAGGGAGAGAAACTGTTTTTT. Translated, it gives CSASRQGEKLFF.

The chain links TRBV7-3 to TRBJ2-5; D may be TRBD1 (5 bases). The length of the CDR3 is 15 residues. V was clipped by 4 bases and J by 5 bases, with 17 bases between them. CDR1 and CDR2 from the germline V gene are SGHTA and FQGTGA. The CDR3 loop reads CASSYAGLKGETQYF. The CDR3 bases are TGTGCCAGCAGCTACGCAGGGTTGAAGGGGGAGACCCAGTACTTC.

The CDR3 nucleotides are TGTGCCAGCAGTGAAGAGACAGGGTCGAATGAGCAGTTCTTC. This codes for CASSEETGSNEQFF. The chain couples TRBV2 to TRBJ2-1; the match to TRBD1 covers 7 bases. The CDR3 covers 14 residues. CDR1 and CDR2 (germline): SNHLY, FYNNEI. V lost 1 base, J lost 7 bases, and 4 bases stayed unmatched.

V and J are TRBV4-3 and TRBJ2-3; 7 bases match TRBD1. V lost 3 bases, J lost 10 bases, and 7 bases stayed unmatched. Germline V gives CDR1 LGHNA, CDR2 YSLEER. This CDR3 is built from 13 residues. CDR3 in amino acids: CASSQGTATPQYF. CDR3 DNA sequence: TGCGCCAGCAGCCAGGGGACAGCCACCCCGCAGTATTTT.

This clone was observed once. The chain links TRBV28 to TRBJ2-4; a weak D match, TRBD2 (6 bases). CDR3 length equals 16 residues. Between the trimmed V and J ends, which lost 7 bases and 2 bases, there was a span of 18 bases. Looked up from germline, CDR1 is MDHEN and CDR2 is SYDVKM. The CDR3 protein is CASTSNGGWSKNIQYF. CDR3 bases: TGTGCCAGCACCTCAAACGGGGGTTGGTCCAAAAACATTCAGTACTTC. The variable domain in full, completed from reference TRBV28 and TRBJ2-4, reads DVKVTQSSRYLVKRTGEKVFLECVQDMDHENMFWYRQDPGLGLRLIYFSYDVKMKEKGDIPEGYSVSREKKERFSLILESASTNQTSMYLCASTSNGGWSKNIQYFGAGTRLSVL.

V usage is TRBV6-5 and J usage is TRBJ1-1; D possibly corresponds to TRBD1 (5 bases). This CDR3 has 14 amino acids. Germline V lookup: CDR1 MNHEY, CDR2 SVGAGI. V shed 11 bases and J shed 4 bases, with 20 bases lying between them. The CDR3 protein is CASGQGYFGTEAFF. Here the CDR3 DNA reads TGTGCCTCAGGGCAGGGATACTTTGGCACTGAAGCTTTCTTT.

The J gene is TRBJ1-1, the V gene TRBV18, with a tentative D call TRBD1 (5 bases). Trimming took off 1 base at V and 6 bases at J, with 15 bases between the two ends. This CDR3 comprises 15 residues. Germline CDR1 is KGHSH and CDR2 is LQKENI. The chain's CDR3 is CASSPRTGVYAEAFF. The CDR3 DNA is TGTGCCAGCTCACCACGCACGGGGGTTTACGCTGAAGCTTTCTTT.

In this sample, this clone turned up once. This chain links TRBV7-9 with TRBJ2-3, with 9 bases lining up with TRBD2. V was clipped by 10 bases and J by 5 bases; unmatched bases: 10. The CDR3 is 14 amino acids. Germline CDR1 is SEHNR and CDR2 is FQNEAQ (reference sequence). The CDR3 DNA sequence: TGTGCCACCAATTTAGCGGGAGTCATAGATACGCAGTATTTT. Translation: CATNLAGVIDTQYF.

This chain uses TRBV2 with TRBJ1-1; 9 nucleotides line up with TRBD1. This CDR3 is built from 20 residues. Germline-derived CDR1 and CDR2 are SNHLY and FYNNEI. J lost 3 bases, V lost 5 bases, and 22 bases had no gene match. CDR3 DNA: TGTGCCAGCAGTACACGCCAAACCAGAACAGGGGGCGCCGGGGACACTGAAGCTTTCTTT. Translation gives CASSTRQTRTGGAGDTEAFF.

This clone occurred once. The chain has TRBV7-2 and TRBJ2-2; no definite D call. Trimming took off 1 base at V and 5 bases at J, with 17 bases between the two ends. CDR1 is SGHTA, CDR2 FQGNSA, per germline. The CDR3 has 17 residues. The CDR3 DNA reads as TGTGCCAGCAGCTTAGATCGGCCCAGGCTTGGGACCGGGGAGCTGTTTTTT. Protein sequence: CASSLDRPRLGTGELFF.

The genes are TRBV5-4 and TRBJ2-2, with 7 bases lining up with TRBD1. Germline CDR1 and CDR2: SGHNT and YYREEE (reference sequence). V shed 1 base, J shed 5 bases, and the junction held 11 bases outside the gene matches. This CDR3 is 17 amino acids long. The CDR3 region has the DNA TGTGCCAGCAGCTTGCCCCCGACAGGGCAGGGGACCGGGGAGCTGTTTTTT. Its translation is CASSLPPTGQGTGELFF.

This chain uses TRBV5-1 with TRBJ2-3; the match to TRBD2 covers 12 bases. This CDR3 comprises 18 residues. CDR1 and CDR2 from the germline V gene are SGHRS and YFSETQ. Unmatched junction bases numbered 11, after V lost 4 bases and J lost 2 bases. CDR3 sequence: CASSKGTSGPFYTDTQYF. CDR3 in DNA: TGCGCCAGCAGCAAGGGGACTAGCGGGCCCTTTTACACAGATACGCAGTATTTT. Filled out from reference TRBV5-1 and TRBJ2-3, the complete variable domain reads KAGVTQTPRYLIKTRGQQVTLSCSPISGHRSVSWYQQTPGQGLQFLFEYFSETQRNKGNFPGRFSGRQFSNSRSEMNVSTLELGDSALYLCASSKGTSGPFYTDTQYFGPGTRLTVL.

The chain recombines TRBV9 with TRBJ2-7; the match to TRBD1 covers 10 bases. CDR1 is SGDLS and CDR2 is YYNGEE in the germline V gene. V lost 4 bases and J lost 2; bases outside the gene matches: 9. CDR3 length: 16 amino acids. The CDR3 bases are TGTGCCAGCAGCCCAAACGTTGGGACAGGGGCCTACGAGCAGTACTTC. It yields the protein CASSPNVGTGAYEQYF.

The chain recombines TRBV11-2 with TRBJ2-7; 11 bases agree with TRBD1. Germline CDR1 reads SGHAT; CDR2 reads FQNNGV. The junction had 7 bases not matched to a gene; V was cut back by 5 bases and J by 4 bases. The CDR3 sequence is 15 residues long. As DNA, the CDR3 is TGTGCCAGCAGCGAGGGACAGGGGGGGTGGTACGAGCAGTACTTC. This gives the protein CASSEGQGGWYEQYF.